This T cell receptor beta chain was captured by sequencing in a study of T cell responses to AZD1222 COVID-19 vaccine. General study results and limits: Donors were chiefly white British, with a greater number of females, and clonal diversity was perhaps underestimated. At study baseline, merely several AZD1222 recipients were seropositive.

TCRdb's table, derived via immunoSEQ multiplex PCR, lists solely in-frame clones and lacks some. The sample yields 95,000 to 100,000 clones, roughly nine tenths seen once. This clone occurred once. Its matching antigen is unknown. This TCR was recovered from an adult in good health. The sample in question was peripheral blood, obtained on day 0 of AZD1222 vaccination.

This chain's CDR3 is CASSLTGVSSGNTIYF. The CDR3 coding sequence is TGTGCCAGCAGTTTAACCGGGGTGAGCTCTGGAAACACCATATATTTT. This sequence joins TRBV28 and TRBJ1-3; D gene ambiguous. Germline assignment: CDR1 MDHEN and CDR2 SYDVKM. CDR3 size: 16 residues. The V end was cut by 2 bases, the J end by 0 bases, with 11 bases between.